Listed below are T cell receptor beta chains from one sample, sequenced in a study of control samples from healthy donors and cancer patients. Produced via immunoSEQ multiplex PCR; TCRdb's table is partial and in-frame only. The profile covers 150,000 to 200,000 clones, with about 86% appearing a single time and less than 2% taken by the ten largest. The specimen sequenced was blood. These receptors were taken from a young man in good health. The conserved cysteine and the conserved F or W are not part of the CDR3 here. D genes are given only for firm matches. Where a row states a size, it is once, few, many or the class of an expanded clone; other rows omit it.

clone_size d_call v_call cdr3_aa
NA NA TRBV2 ASRGSGLYGYT
few TRBD2 TRBV19 ASSATSGGADEQF
NA NA TRBV5-1 ASSWRIGRSGTEAF
once TRBD1 TRBV10-3 AISGPGQGATYEQY
NA NA TRBV5-1 ASSLDSPNTEAF
NA NA TRBV2 ASIYRETQY
NA TRBD1 TRBV9 ASSLGQGNEKLF
NA NA TRBV19 ASSPPEGGAETQY
NA NA TRBV30 AWSVRYDGEQY
NA NA TRBV2 ASSEARSQPQH
NA NA TRBV4-3 ASSQDLGGADEQF
NA TRBD2 TRBV6-6 ASSWRRSGEHNEQF
NA NA TRBV9 ASSVGAGANEKLF
NA TRBD2 TRBV4-3 ASSPGLAADTQY
NA TRBD1 TRBV6-2/TRBV6-3 ASSYRDRIATNEKLF
NA NA TRBV9 ASSTLGGTQY
NA TRBD1 TRBV30 AWSVRGVIRQGHPNQPQH